Shown below are 25 T cell receptor beta chains from a single sample sequenced in a study of cytomegalovirus exposure and HLA in healthy donors. PCR involved 60 Vbeta and 13 Jbeta primers. Libraries were prepared by immunoSEQ multiplex PCR; TCRdb keeps only in-frame clonotypes and omits some of them. In the table there are approximately 160,000 clones, 68% of which are singletons. Sequenced sample: PBMCs. Receptors were obtained from a man aged 50-59 years in good health and CMV-seronegative.

The J gene is TRBJ1-5, the V gene TRBV6-5; 7 bases map to TRBD1. The CDR3 runs to 16 residues. The germline CDR1 and CDR2 sequences are MNHEY and SVGAGI. V dropped 2 bases and J dropped 0; count of bases not matched to a gene: 4. CDR3 nucleotides: TGTGCCAGCAGTTACCCCGGGACAGTTAGCAATCAGCCCCAGCATTTT. Its translation is CASSYPGTVSNQPQHF.

The chain carries TRBV19 and TRBJ1-2; TRBD1 aligns across 7 bases. The CDR3 loop spans 13 amino acids. J was trimmed by 2 bases and V by 7 bases; bases with no gene match: 4. From germline, CDR1 is LNHDA and CDR2 SQIVND (reference sequence). The CDR3 loop is CASTPTGNYGYTF. CDR3 DNA sequence: TGTGCCAGTACCCCGACAGGGAACTATGGCTACACCTTC.

CDR3 nucleotides: TGTGCCAGTAGTATAGCGGAGGCAGTCAATCAGCCCCAGCATTTT. Its protein product is CASSIAEAVNQPQHF. The gene calls are TRBV19 and TRBJ1-5, with D unclear. V dropped 1 base and J dropped 3 bases, with 10 bases sitting between them. The CDR3 is made up of 15 amino acids. Germline V gene sequence: CDR1 LNHDA, CDR2 SQIVND (reference sequence).

The sample holds one count of this clone. The chain carries TRBV2 and TRBJ2-7, with D uncertain. CDR3 length: 17 residues. Trimming pared 0 bases from V and 0 bases from J, leaving 15 bases between. Germline-derived CDR1 and CDR2 are SNHLY and FYNNEI. DNA of the CDR3: TGTGCCAGCAGTGAAGCGCGTACCTGGGCAGCCTCCTACGAGCAGTACTTC. Its protein product is CASSEARTWAASYEQYF.

This clone was seen a handful of times. V and J are TRBV5-1 and TRBJ1-4; D gene unclear. The germline CDR1 and CDR2 sequences are SGHRS and YFSETQ. The CDR3 extends over 15 amino acids. Trimming stripped 0 bases from V and 0 bases from J, with 6 bases between. In DNA form, the CDR3 reads TGCGCCAGCAGCTTGGTCCAGGCAACTAATGAAAAACTGTTTTTT. Translating gives CASSLVQATNEKLFF.

The rearrangement uses TRBV6-1 and TRBJ2-5; maybe TRBD1 (6 bases). The CDR3 loop spans 15 amino acids. Germline loops: CDR1 MNHNS, CDR2 SASEGT. V was clipped by 3 bases and J by 4 bases, with 15 bases between them. CDR3 DNA: TGTGCCAGCAGTGAGACACAGGGAGTCCGAGAGACCCAGTACTTC. This sequence encodes CASSETQGVRETQYF.

The chain employs TRBV7-9 and TRBJ2-1, with a possible D match to TRBD2 (6 bases). CDR1 SEHNR and CDR2 FQNEAQ come from the germline V gene (reference sequence). V shed 1 base and J shed 4 bases, with 23 bases lying between them. CDR3 length equals 19 residues. In nucleotides, the CDR3 is TGTGCCAGCAGCTTAGGAGGGACTTGGGATCCTAGCTCTTACAATGAGCAGTTCTTC. Amino acid sequence: CASSLGGTWDPSSYNEQFF.

J is TRBJ1-2 and V is TRBV6-1; D call uncertain. Trimming cost V 0 bases and J 7 bases, with 18 bases left between them. Germline lookup yields CDR1 MNHNS and CDR2 SASEGT. CDR3 size: 16 residues. The CDR3 DNA follows: TGTGCCAGCAGTGAAGCGGATCCACAACGGGGAGGTGGCTACACCTTC. It encodes CASSEADPQRGGGYTF.

The chain couples TRBV5-4 to TRBJ1-2; 8 bases map to TRBD1. V shed 3 bases, J shed 2 bases, and the junction held 9 bases outside the gene matches. This CDR3 has 16 amino acids. CDR1 SGHNT and CDR2 YYREEE come from the germline V gene (reference sequence). The CDR3 DNA sequence: TGTGCCAGCAGCTGGACAGGGAGGGCACGGAACTATGGCTACACCTTC. Its protein is CASSWTGRARNYGYTF.

J is TRBJ1-5 and V is TRBV2, with D hard to call. Germline CDR1 reads SNHLY; CDR2 reads FYNNEI. V was pared by 1 base and J by 5 bases, with 12 bases between. This CDR3 spans 15 amino acids. DNA of the CDR3: TGTGCCAGCAGTGAAGAAATGGGCCAGTATCAGCCCCAGCATTTT. This gives the protein CASSEEMGQYQPQHF.

The chain combines TRBV6-5 with TRBJ2-1, with 8 bases lining up with TRBD1. Germline-derived CDR1 and CDR2 are MNHEY and SVGAGI. With V trimmed by 6 bases and J by 2 bases, 6 bases remained unmatched. The CDR3 runs to 15 residues. CDR3 protein: CASRTDRGTYNEQFF. In DNA, the CDR3 is TGTGCCAGCAGAACTGACAGGGGTACCTACAATGAGCAGTTCTTC.

The gene calls are TRBV28 and TRBJ1-3, with D hard to call. Germline CDR1 MDHEN, CDR2 SYDVKM. V was pared by 3 bases and J by 2 bases, with 8 bases between. The CDR3 consists of 14 residues. The CDR3: CASSLIGAGNTIYF. DNA for the CDR3: TGTGCCAGCAGTTTGATCGGGGCTGGAAACACCATATATTTT.

The CDR3 DNA reads TGTGCCAGCAGCGGCATAGGAGATTACTACGAGCAGTACTTC. It translates to CASSGIGDYYEQYF. The J gene is TRBJ2-7, the V gene TRBV5-6; D unclear. There are 14 residues in the CDR3. V dropped 4 bases and J dropped 3 bases, with 14 bases sitting between them. Germline V CDR1 and CDR2: SGHDT, YYEEEE.

This clone turned up a few times. The genes are TRBV21-1 and TRBJ2-5; the table's D gene call, TRBD1, was not cross checked with the DNA. TRBV21-1 is flagged as a pseudogene. The CDR3 runs to 21 residues. The CDR3 is CASSKGPSLGTGQHWVETQYF. The CDR3 DNA follows: TGTGCCAGCAGCAAAGGGCCATCTCTAGGGACAGGACAACATTGGGTAGAGACCCAGTACTTC.

This clone was counted once. CDR3: CASSVMIGGQPDEQFF. DNA for the CDR3: TGTGCCAGCAGCGTAATGATCGGGGGGCAACCCGATGAGCAGTTCTTC. The gene calls are TRBV9 and TRBJ2-1, with TRBD2 as a possible D gene (7 bases). V dropped 1 base and J dropped 8 bases, with 19 bases sitting between them. In germline, CDR1 is SGDLS, CDR2 YYNGEE. This CDR3 is built from 16 residues.

There are a few counts of this clone. This sequence joins TRBV5-5 and TRBJ1-2; TRBD1 agrees at 9 bases. With V trimmed by 3 bases and J by 6 bases, 9 bases remained unmatched. The germline CDR1 and CDR2 sequences are SGHKS and YYEKEE (reference sequence). The CDR3 is made up of 15 amino acids. CDR3 residues: CASSSIRTGEHGYTF. The DNA of the CDR3 is TGTGCCAGCAGCTCGATAAGGACAGGGGAACATGGCTACACCTTC.

This sequence joins TRBV5-1 and TRBJ1-1; TRBD1 matches 7 bases. CDR3 size: 13 residues. Germline loops: CDR1 SGHRS, CDR2 YFSETQ. V was clipped by 4 bases and J by 10 bases; unmatched bases: 10. The CDR3 here is CASSPKQGIAAFF. The CDR3 DNA reads as TGCGCCAGCAGCCCGAAACAGGGGATCGCAGCTTTCTTT.

V is TRBV27 and J is TRBJ2-7, with D possibly matching TRBD1 (5 bases). The CDR3 length is 15 residues. Germline assignment: CDR1 MNHEY and CDR2 SMNVEV (reference sequence). Deletions cut 6 bases from V and 7 bases from J, with 22 bases between. The CDR3 coding sequence is TGTGCCAGCAGCTTACTGCAGGGATCCAAGGGTGAGCAGTACTTC. It codes for CASSLLQGSKGEQYF.

The J gene is TRBJ2-7, the V gene TRBV7-2; TRBD2 is a possible D gene (5 bases). V lost 5 bases and J 3 bases, leaving 11 bases between the germline ends. The CDR3 totals 13 residues. Germline CDR1 is SGHTA and CDR2 is FQGNSA. CDR3 coding DNA: TGTGCCAGCAGCCCAAGCGGCCACTACGAGCAGTACTTC. Residues: CASSPSGHYEQYF.

This clone appeared a single time. The CDR3 loop is CASLYLYGYTF. The CDR3 DNA reads as TGTGCCAGCCTTTATCTATATGGCTACACCTTC. V and J are TRBV28 and TRBJ1-2; no clear D. The V end was cut by 8 bases, the J end by 5 bases, with 9 bases between. The CDR3 sequence is 11 residues long. Germline V gene lookup returns CDR1 MDHEN and CDR2 SYDVKM.

This chain connects TRBV7-6 to TRBJ2-7; tentative D call: TRBD1 (6 bases). Trimming took off 0 bases at V and 1 base at J, with 13 bases between the two ends. Germline V lookup: CDR1 SGHVS, CDR2 FNYEAQ. CDR3 length: 16 residues. This chain's CDR3 is CASSLAETGASYEQYF. CDR3 in DNA: TGTGCCAGCAGCTTAGCGGAGACAGGAGCATCCTACGAGCAGTACTTC.

This chain links TRBV11-2 with TRBJ1-1, with 7 bases fitting TRBD1. Germline CDR1 is SGHAT and CDR2 is FQNNGV. Germline trimming cut 1 base from V and 1 base from J; bases unmatched to any gene: 3. There are 15 residues in the CDR3. In DNA, the CDR3 is TGTGCCAGCAGCTTAGCAGGGGGAGGGAACACTGAAGCTTTCTTT. Translating gives CASSLAGGGNTEAFF. The whole variable domain, filled in from reference TRBV11-2 and TRBJ1-1, reads EAGVAQSPRYKIIEKRQSVAFWCNPISGHATLYWYQQILGQGPKLLIQFQNNGVVDDSQLPKDRFSAERLKGVDSTLKIQPAKLEDSAVYLCASSLAGGGNTEAFFGQGTRLTVV.

This chain uses TRBV5-8 with TRBJ2-1, with TRBD2 matching over 12 bases. The V gene's germline CDR1 is SGHTS and CDR2 YDEGEE. V gave up 4 bases and J gave up 3 bases; unmatched junction bases: 2. The CDR3 totals 15 residues. The CDR3 spells CASSRTSGDYNEQFF. CDR3 coding DNA: TGTGCCAGCAGCCGGACTAGCGGGGACTACAATGAGCAGTTCTTC. Full variable domain (outside the CDR3, taken from reference TRBV5-8 and TRBJ2-1): EAGVTQSPTHLIKTRGQQATLRCSPISGHTSVYWYQQALGLGLQFLLWYDEGEERNRGNFPPRFSGRQFPNYSSELNVNALELEDSALYLCASSRTSGDYNEQFFGPGTRLTVL.

This clone was counted between two and nine times. V is TRBV7-8 and J is TRBJ1-4; no clear D gene. Germline CDR1 reads SGHVS; CDR2 reads FQNEAQ. The V and J ends lost 5 bases and 10 bases respectively, with 14 bases between them. The CDR3 extends over 13 amino acids. The CDR3 protein is CASSPSREGKLFF. The CDR3 DNA is TGTGCCAGCAGCCCCTCGAGGGAAGGAAAACTGTTTTTT.

V and J are TRBV4-1 and TRBJ2-7; TRBD1 aligns across 9 bases. Germline V gives CDR1 MGHRA, CDR2 YSYEKL. Trimming at V came to 3 bases and at J to 3 bases, leaving 6 bases not matched to a gene. The CDR3 loop spans 15 amino acids. The CDR3 DNA follows: TGCGCCAGCAGCCAGCTCGGGACAGGGAACTACGAGCAGTACTTC. Its translation is CASSQLGTGNYEQYF.